The 7 T cell receptor beta chains presented below share a single source sample, sequenced in a study of Ad26.COV2.S vaccination and SARS-CoV-2 variants. Described treatment: 15 to 20 received Ad26.COV2.S at low or high dose, single or two shots; 5 received placebo; per-sample allocation not given. Samples were taken on day 63 after the first vaccine or placebo injection. Sequenced by immunoSEQ multiplex PCR; TCRdb stores in-frame clones only, minus some. There are some 370,000 clones in the sample; 83% occur only once, and around 7.4% lies in the top ten. The material was peripheral blood, obtained in a trial of Ad26.COV2.S vaccine versus placebo. The receptors originated from a person aged 18-60 years who received the Ad26.COV2.S COVID-19 vaccine or a placebo.

This clone was recorded once. The rearrangement links TRBV11-3 to TRBJ2-1; D gene uncertain. This CDR3 contains 14 residues. V was clipped by 2 bases and J by 5 bases, with 10 bases between them. Germline assignment: CDR1 SGHNT and CDR2 YENEEA. CDR3 sequence reads: CASSLYRLDNEQFF. CDR3 DNA: TGTGCCAGCAGCTTATATCGACTCGACAATGAGCAGTTCTTC.

The V gene is TRBV29-1, the J gene TRBJ2-1; D ambiguous. Germline CDR1 reads SQVTM; CDR2 reads ANQGSEA. V was shortened by 7 bases and J by 3 bases, with 10 bases between the two germline ends. The CDR3 runs to 12 residues. The CDR3 sequence is CSARNSYNEQFF. CDR3 nucleotide sequence: TGCAGCGCCCGCAACAGCTACAATGAGCAGTTCTTC.

The gene calls are TRBV19 and TRBJ2-3, with 9 bases fitting TRBD2. CDR3 size: 14 residues. The germline V gene encodes CDR1 LNHDA and CDR2 SQIVND (reference sequence). The J segment lost 6 bases and the V segment lost 5 bases, leaving 6 bases of the junction unmatched. CDR3 nucleotides: TGTGCCAGTAGTCAACGACTAGCGGCCGATACGCAGTATTTT. This gives the protein CASSQRLAADTQYF. Full variable domain (rest looked up from reference TRBV19 and TRBJ2-3): DGGITQSPKYLFRKEGQNVTLSCEQNLNHDAMYWYRQDPGQGLRLIYYSQIVNDFQKGDIAEGYSVSREKKESFPLTVTSAQKNPTAFYLCASSQRLAADTQYFGPGTRLTVL.

The V call is TRBV5-4, the J call TRBJ2-5; no clear D. The germline CDR1 and CDR2 sequences are SGHNT and YYREEE (reference sequence). V dropped 2 bases and J dropped 5 bases, with 16 bases sitting between them. This CDR3 is built from 15 residues. The CDR3 region has the DNA TGTGCCAGCAGCTTACCGGTCCCCCTCGGGGAGACCCAGTACTTC. It is translated as CASSLPVPLGETQYF. Using reference TRBV5-4 and TRBJ2-5 for the parts outside the CDR3, the full variable domain is ETGVTQSPTHLIKTRGQQVTLRCSSQSGHNTVSWYQQALGQGPQFIFQYYREEENGRGNFPPRFSGLQFPNYSSELNVNALELDDSALYLCASSLPVPLGETQYFGPGTRLLVL.

The J gene is TRBJ2-7, the V gene TRBV18, with a tentative D call TRBD2 (6 bases). V was cut by 4 bases and J by 4 bases, with 11 bases left in between. CDR1 is KGHSH, CDR2 LQKENI, per germline. The CDR3 covers 13 residues. CDR3 in amino acids: CASSQSAGYEQYF. DNA for the CDR3: TGTGCCAGCTCACAGTCGGCGGGATACGAGCAGTACTTC.

A few counts support this clone. The V gene is TRBV30, the J gene TRBJ1-5, with D unresolved. The CDR3 consists of 15 residues. Trimming took off 1 base at V and 4 bases at J, with 14 bases between the two ends. Germline V gene sequence: CDR1 GTSNPN, CDR2 SVGIG (reference sequence). The CDR3 reads CAWSGPRTGNQPQHF. The CDR3 nucleotides read TGTGCCTGGAGTGGGCCCAGGACGGGGAATCAGCCCCAGCATTTT.

This clone was found once. The chain is built from TRBV11-3 and TRBJ2-5; the match to TRBD1 covers 7 bases. The CDR3 contains 14 residues. V was pared by 5 bases and J by 6 bases, with 9 bases of the junction left unmatched. Germline CDR1 is SGHNT and CDR2 is YENEEA. CDR3 loop: CASSHDRATKTQYF. CDR3 bases: TGTGCCAGCAGCCACGACAGGGCGACAAAGACCCAGTACTTC.